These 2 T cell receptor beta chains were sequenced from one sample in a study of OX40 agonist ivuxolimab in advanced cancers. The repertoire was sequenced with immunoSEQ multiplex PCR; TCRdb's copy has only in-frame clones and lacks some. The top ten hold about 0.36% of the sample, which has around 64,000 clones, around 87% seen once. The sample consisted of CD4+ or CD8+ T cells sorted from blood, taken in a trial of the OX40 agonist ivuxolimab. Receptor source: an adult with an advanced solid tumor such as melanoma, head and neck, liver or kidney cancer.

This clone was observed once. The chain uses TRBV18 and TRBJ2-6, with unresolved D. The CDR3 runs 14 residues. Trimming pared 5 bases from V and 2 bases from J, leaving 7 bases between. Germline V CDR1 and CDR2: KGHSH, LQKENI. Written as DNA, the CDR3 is TGTGCCAGCTCAGGTGAGACTGGGGCCAACGTCCTGACTTTC. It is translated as CASSGETGANVLTF.

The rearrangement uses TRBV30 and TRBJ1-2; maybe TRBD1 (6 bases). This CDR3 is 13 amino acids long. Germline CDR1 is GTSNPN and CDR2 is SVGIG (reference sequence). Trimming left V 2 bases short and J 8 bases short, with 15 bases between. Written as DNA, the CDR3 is TGTGCCTGGAGTCTAGAACGGGGGCACGGCTACACCTTC. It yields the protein CAWSLERGHGYTF.